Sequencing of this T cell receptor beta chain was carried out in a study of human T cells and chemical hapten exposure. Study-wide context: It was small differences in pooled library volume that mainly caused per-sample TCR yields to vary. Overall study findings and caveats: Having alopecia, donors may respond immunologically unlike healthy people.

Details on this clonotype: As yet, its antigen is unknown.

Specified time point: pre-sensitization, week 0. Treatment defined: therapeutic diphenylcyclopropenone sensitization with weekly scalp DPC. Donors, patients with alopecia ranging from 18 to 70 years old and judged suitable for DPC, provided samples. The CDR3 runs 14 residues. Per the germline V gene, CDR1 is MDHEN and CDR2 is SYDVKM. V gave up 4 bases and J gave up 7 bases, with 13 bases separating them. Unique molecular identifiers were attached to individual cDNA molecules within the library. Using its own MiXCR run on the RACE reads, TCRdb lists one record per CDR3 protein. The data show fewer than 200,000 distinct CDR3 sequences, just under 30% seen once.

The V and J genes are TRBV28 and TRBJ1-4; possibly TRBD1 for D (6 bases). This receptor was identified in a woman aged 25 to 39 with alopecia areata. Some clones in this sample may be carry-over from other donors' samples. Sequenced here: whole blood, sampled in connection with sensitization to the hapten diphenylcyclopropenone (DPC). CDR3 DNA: TGTGCCAGCAGTTCGGGGGGCTGGAGTGAAAAACTGTTTTTT. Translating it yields CASSSGGWSEKLFF. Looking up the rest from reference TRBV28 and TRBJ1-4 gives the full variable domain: DVKVTQSSRYLVKRTGEKVFLECVQDMDHENMFWYRQDPGLGLRLIYFSYDVKMKEKGDIPEGYSVSREKKERFSLILESASTNQTSMYLCASSSGGWSEKLFFGSGTQLSVL.